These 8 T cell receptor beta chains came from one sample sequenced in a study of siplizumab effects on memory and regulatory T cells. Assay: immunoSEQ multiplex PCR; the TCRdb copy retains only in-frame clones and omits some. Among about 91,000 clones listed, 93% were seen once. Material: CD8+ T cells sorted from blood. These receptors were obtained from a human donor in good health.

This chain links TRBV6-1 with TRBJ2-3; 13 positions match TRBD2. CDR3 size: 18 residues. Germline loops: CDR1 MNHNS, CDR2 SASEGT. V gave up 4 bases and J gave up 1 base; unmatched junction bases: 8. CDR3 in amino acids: CASSALAGGPTGTDTQYF. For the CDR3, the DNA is TGTGCCAGCAGTGCACTAGCGGGGGGGCCGACTGGCACAGATACGCAGTATTTT.

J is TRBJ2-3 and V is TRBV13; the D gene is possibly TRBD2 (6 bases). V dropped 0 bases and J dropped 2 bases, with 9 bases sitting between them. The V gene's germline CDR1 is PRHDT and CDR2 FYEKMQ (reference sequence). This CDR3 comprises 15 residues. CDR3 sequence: CASSLGRGNTDTQYF. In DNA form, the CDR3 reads TGTGCCAGCAGCTTAGGCCGCGGGAACACAGATACGCAGTATTTT. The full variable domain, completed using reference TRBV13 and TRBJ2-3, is AAGVIQSPRHLIKEKRETATLKCYPIPRHDTVYWYQQGPGQDPQFLISFYEKMQSDKGSIPDRFSAQQFSDYHSELNMSSLELGDSALYFCASSLGRGNTDTQYFGPGTRLTVL.

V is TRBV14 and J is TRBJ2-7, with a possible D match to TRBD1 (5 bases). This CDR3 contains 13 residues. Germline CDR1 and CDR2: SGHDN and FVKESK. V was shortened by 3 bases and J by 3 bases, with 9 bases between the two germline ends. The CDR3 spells CASSQFQGYEQYF. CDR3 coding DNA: TGTGCCAGCAGCCAGTTTCAGGGCTACGAGCAGTACTTC.

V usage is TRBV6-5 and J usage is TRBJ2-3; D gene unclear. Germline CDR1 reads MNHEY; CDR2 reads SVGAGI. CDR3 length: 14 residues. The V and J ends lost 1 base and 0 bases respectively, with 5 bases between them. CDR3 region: CASSYLSSTDTQYF. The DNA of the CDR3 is TGTGCCAGCAGTTACTTAAGTAGCACAGATACGCAGTATTTT.

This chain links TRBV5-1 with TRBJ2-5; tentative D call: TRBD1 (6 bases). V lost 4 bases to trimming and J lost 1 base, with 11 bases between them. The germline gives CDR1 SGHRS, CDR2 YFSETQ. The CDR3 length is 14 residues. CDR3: CASSPDRPQETQYF. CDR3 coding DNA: TGCGCCAGCAGCCCCGACAGGCCCCAAGAGACCCAGTACTTC.

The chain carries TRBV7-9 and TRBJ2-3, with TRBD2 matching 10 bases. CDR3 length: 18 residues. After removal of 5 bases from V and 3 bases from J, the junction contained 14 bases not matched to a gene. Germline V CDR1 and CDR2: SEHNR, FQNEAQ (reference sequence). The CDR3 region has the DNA TGTGCCAGCAGCACCACGCACGTAACTAGCGGGATAACAGATACGCAGTATTTT. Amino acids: CASSTTHVTSGITDTQYF.

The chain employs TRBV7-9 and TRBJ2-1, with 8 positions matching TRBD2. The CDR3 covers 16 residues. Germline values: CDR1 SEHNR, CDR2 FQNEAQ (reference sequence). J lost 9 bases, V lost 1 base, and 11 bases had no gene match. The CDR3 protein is CASSLGIGRALGEQFF. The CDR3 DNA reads TGTGCCAGCAGCTTAGGTATCGGGAGGGCTTTGGGTGAGCAGTTCTTC.

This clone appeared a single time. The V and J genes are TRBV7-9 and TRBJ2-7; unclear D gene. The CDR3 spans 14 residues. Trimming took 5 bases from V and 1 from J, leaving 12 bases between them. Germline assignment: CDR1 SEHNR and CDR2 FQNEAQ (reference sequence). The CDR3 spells CASSQVVRSYEQYF. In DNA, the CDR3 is TGTGCCAGCAGCCAAGTTGTCAGGTCCTACGAGCAGTACTTC.